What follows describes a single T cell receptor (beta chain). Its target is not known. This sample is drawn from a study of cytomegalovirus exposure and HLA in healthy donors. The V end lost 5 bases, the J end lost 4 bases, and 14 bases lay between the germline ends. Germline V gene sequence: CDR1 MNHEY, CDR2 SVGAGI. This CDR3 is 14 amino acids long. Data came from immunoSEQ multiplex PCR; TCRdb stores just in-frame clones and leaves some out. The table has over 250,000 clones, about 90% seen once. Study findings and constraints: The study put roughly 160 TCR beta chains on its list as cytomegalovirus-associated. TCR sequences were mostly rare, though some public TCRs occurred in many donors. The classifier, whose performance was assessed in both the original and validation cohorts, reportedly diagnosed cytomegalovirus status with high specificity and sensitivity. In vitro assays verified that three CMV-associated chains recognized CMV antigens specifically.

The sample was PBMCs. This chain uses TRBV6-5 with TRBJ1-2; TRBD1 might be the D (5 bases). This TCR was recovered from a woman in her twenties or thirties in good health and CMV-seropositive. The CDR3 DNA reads TGTGCCAGCAGTCCCTCCCGGGGCGGCTATGGCTACACCTTC. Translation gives CASSPSRGGYGYTF.